This T cell receptor (beta chain) came from a study of glioma-infiltrating T cells after dendritic cell vaccination. Whole-study context: Treatment, given 2003 to 2012, was autologous tumor lysate-pulsed dendritic cell vaccination.

Trimming took 5 bases from V and 1 from J; bases not matched to a gene: 3. Germline assignment: CDR1 LNHDA and CDR2 SQIVND (reference sequence). The CDR3 loop spans 14 amino acids. Time point noted: after dendritic cell vaccination, including at tumor progression/relapse. Before vaccination, two weeks after the third vaccination, and at progression, PBMC were collected. The data were produced by immunoSEQ multiplex PCR, yet TCRdb's version contains in-frame clones alone and is incomplete. This table holds about 65,000 clones, around 86% found once. The receptor was derived from a human donor with glioblastoma. This sequence joins TRBV19 and TRBJ2-7; 9 bases are a match to TRBD2. Sequencing was performed on blood, taken after dendritic cell vaccination. This chain's CDR3 is CASSLTSGSYEQYF. In nucleotides, the CDR3 is TGTGCCAGTAGTTTGACTAGCGGTTCCTACGAGCAGTACTTC.